Listed here are 8 T cell receptor beta chains from one sample, sequenced in a study of blood T cells in healthy people across ages. Then a second PCR, running about 6 to 11 cycles, was carried out with a sample-barcoded 5' primer and a J-beta primer mix. Each CDR3 protein is one row after TCRdb ran MiXCR on the 5' RACE reads. The sample records hundreds of thousands of distinct CDR3 sequences, over 20% being singletons. The specimen was blood. The receptors here all came from a man in his 70s in good health.

In regard to this clonotype: Since a much larger clone is just one base distant, this may be a read error. V gene TRBV6-1 combines with J gene TRBJ2-6; D gene unclear. CDR3 length: 12 amino acids. Germline values: CDR1 MNHNS, CDR2 SASEGT. CDR3 nucleotide sequence: TGTGCGGAAACCTATGGGGCCAACGTCCTGACTTTC. It codes for CAETYGANVLTF.

This clonotype was observed a handful of times. One end of the junction is discordant with germline, which a read error may explain. The chain employs TRBV10-3 and TRBJ1-2, with 7 bases lining up with TRBD1. The CDR3 is 13 amino acids. Germline CDR1 is ENHRY and CDR2 is SYGVKD. CDR3 bases: TGCGCCATCTGGGACAGTACTTCAGATGGCTACACCTTC. Translated, it gives CAIWDSTSDGYTF.

The chain combines TRBV11-2 with TRBJ2-5; 7 nucleotides agree with TRBD2. The J call is in doubt because the DNA end fits TRBJ2-1 better. CDR3 length: 18 amino acids. Germline V CDR1 and CDR2: SGHAT, FQNNGV. CDR3 protein: CASSPYAGLVRVNNEQFF. The CDR3 DNA sequence: TGTGCCAGCAGCCCCTACGCCGGACTAGTTAGAGTAAACAATGAGCAGTTCTTC.

The chain links TRBV15 to TRBJ2-3, with no clear D. The CDR3 consists of 16 residues. Germline-derived CDR1 and CDR2 are LNHNV and YYDKDF (reference sequence). With 1 base removed from V and 4 bases from J, the gap between germline ends came to 15 bases. The CDR3 sequence: CATSRVATRQSDTQYF. The CDR3 DNA follows: TGTGCCACCAGCAGAGTCGCTACGCGGCAATCAGATACGCAGTATTTT.

This clonotype appeared many times. The gene calls are TRBV10-3 and TRBJ2-5; 11 bases map to TRBD2. The germline V gene has CDR1 ENHRY and CDR2 SYGVKD. The CDR3 contains 16 residues. The J segment lost 4 bases and the V segment lost 2 bases, leaving 6 bases of the junction unmatched. CDR3: CAISELGTSGRETQYF. CDR3 DNA: TGTGCCATCAGTGAGCTCGGGACTAGCGGCAGAGAGACCCAGTACTTC.

CDR3 sequence reads: CSAREQVNTEAFF. The CDR3 bases are TGCAGTGCTAGAGAACAGGTGAACACTGAAGCTTTCTTT. This rearrangement joins TRBV20-1 to TRBJ1-1; TRBD1 is a possible D gene (5 bases). The CDR3 has 13 residues. Germline loops: CDR1 DFQATT, CDR2 SNEGSKA (reference sequence). V lost 0 bases and J lost 0, with 5 bases in between.

The chain employs TRBV27 and TRBJ2-2; D is uncertain. CDR1 is MNHEY and CDR2 is SMNVEV in the germline V gene (reference sequence). Trimming left V 2 bases short and J 2 bases short, with 12 bases between. This CDR3 has 16 amino acids. The CDR3 spells CASSLPGAVNTGELFF. As DNA, the CDR3 is TGTGCCAGCAGTTTACCCGGAGCAGTCAACACCGGGGAGCTGTTTTTT.

This clonotype was observed a few times. The J gene is TRBJ2-5, the V gene TRBV9, with 8 bases identical to TRBD2. The CDR3 length is 14 residues. The germline CDR1 and CDR2 sequences are SGDLS and YYNGEE. Unmatched junction bases numbered 5, after V lost 3 bases and J lost 4 bases. This chain's CDR3 is CASSASGRGETQYF. CDR3 nucleotides: TGTGCCAGCAGCGCGAGCGGGAGAGGAGAGACCCAGTACTTC.